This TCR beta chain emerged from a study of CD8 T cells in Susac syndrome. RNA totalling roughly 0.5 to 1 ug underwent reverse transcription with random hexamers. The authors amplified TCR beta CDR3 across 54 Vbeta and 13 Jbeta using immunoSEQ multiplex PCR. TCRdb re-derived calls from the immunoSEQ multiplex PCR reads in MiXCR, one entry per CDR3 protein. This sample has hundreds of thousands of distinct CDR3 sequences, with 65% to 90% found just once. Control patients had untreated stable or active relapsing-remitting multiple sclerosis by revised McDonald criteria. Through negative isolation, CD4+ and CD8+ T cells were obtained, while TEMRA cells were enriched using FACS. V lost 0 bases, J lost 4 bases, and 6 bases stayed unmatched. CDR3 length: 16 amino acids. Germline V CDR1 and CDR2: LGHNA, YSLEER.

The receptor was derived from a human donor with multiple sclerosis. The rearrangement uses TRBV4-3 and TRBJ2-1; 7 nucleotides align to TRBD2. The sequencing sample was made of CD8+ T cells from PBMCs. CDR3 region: CASSQDRGRGYNEQFF. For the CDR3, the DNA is TGCGCCAGCAGCCAAGACCGCGGGAGAGGGTACAATGAGCAGTTCTTC.